The T cell receptor beta chain under discussion was sequenced for a study of T cell responses to AZD1222 COVID-19 vaccine. Clones were read by immunoSEQ multiplex PCR, and TCRdb kept only the in-frame ones, dropping some. This table holds 100,000 or so clones, around 87% found once. General study points: Mapped onto spike, vaccine-associated CD4 TCRs spanned it and were dominant at 160-218 and 743-854. Reports indicate that nearly half of spike-specific TCRs are directed at unmutated variant regions.

Comments on this clone: Its specificity is not known.

Looked up from germline, CDR1 is MGHDK and CDR2 is SYGVNS. CDR3 length: 16 amino acids. Between the trimmed V and J ends, which lost 1 base and 1 base, there was a span of 13 bases. The source of this sequence is an adult in good health. J is TRBJ1-1 and V is TRBV25-1; the D is unclear. The sample was peripheral blood, taken on day 0 of MenACWY control vaccination. The CDR3 is CASSEWSGTRNTEAFF. DNA for the CDR3: TGTGCCAGCAGTGAATGGTCTGGCACTAGGAACACTGAAGCTTTCTTT.